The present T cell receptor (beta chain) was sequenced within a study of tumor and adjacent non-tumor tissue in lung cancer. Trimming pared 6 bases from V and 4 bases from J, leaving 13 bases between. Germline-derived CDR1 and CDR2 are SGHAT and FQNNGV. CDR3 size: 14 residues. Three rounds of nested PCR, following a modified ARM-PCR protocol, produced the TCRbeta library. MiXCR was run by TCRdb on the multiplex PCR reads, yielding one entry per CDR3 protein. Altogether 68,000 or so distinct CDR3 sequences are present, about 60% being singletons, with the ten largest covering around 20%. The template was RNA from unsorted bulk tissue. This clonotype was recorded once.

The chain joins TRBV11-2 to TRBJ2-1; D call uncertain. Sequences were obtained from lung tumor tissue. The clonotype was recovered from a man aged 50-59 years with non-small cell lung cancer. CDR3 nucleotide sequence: TGTGCCAGCAGGTTCGTACAGAAATACAATGAGCAGTTCTTC. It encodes CASRFVQKYNEQFF.